This paragraph covers one TCR beta chain sequence. The record originates from a study of blood T cell repertoires in COVID-19. Assay: immunoSEQ multiplex PCR; the TCRdb copy retains only in-frame clones and omits some. The profile shows approximately 140,000 clones, more than 60% of them singletons. Germline-derived CDR1 and CDR2 are SNHLY and FYNNEI. The CDR3 runs 13 residues. V was clipped by 4 bases and J by 4 bases, with 7 bases between them. The TCR originated in a man aged 45-65 years with acute or convalescent COVID-19. The chain has TRBV2 and TRBJ2-2, with D uncertain. Sequencing was carried out using peripheral blood. CDR3 sequence: CASSGWSTGELFF. CDR3 coding DNA: TGTGCCAGCAGTGGGTGGAGCACCGGGGAGCTGTTTTTT.